The sequence of this TCR beta chain was determined in a study of shared clonotypes between healthy human individuals. The junction had 4 bases not matched to a gene; V was cut back by 1 base and J by 12 bases. Germline V gene sequence: CDR1 GTSNPN, CDR2 SVGIG (reference sequence). This CDR3 has 12 residues. Some clones are missing from TCRdb's copy, which holds only in-frame ones; the method was immunoSEQ multiplex PCR. The data show around 1,000,000 clones, 60% to 80% seen once. Adult donors, all healthy and HIV-negative, had no recent acute infections or vaccinations. The chain links TRBV30 to TRBJ1-5; 9 bases are a match to TRBD1. Specimen: memory CD4+ T cells from PBMCs. This sample's subset: CD45RA-negative fraction. The sequence was obtained from a man aged 18 to 30 in good health. Some clones in this sample may be carry-over from other donors' samples. The CDR3 region has the DNA TGTGCCTGGAGTGCAACAGGGGGCCTCCAGCATTTT. Translating it yields CAWSATGGLQHF.